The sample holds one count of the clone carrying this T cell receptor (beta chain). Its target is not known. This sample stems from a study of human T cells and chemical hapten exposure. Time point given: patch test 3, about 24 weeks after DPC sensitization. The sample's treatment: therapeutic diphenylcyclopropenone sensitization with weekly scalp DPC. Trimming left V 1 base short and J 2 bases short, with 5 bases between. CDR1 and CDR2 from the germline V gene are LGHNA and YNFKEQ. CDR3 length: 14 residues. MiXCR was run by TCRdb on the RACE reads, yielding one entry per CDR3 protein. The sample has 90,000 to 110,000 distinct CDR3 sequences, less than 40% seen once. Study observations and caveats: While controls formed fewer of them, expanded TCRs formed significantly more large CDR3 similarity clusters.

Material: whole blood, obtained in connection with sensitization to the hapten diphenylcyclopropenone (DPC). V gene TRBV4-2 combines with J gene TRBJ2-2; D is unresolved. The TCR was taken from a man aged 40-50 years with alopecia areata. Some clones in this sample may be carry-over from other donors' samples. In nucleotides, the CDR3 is TGTGCCAGCAGCCAAGCTACAAACACCGGGGAGCTGTTTTTT. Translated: CASSQATNTGELFF.